Listed here is a single TCR beta chain. The antigen remains unidentified. This entry comes from a study of post-analysis software for immune sequencing data. Between the trimmed V and J ends, which lost 2 bases and 6 bases, there was a span of 14 bases. This CDR3 is built from 15 residues. CDR1 is ENHRY, CDR2 SYGVKD, per germline. Included in the TCR beta cDNA libraries were unique molecular identifiers. TCRdb used MiXCR to reprocess the PCR reads, holding one entry per CDR3 protein. The sample carries 600,000 to 750,000 distinct CDR3 sequences, over 45% recorded once. Findings and caveats of the study: Several TRBV segments occurring more often in patients than controls included TRBV5-6, TRBV5-1 and TRBV20-1.

Sequencing was carried out using blood. V is TRBV10-3 and J is TRBJ2-1; tentatively, D is TRBD2 (6 bases). The clonotype comes from a girl aged 2 to 9 with multiple sclerosis. The CDR3 nucleotides read TGTGCCATCAGTGAGCAGGGACTGGTACCCAATGAGCAGTTCTTC. This gives the protein CAISEQGLVPNEQFF.